The sequence of this TCR beta chain was determined in a study of blood T cell repertoires in COVID-19. Whole-study context: Donors in the United States, Italy and Spain gave samples during acute or convalescent COVID-19. From T cells, B-cell-depleted T cells, or PBMCs came the material, which was cDNA or gDNA.

With V trimmed by 4 bases and J by 6 bases, 4 bases remained unmatched. This CDR3 is 14 amino acids long. Germline V CDR1 and CDR2: SGHTA, FQGTGA. As processed by the authors: Scientists estimated how many nucleated cells there were by amplifying reference gene primers. Sequencing was performed with immunoSEQ multiplex PCR; in TCRdb, only in-frame clones are kept and a portion is missing. V and J calls and clone size are those listed in that table; D and trimming were worked out from the DNA. The sample includes roughly 150,000 clones, more than 65% of them seen just once. The receptor was isolated from a woman of 80 years or more with active or convalescent COVID-19. Sequencing was performed on peripheral blood. The V gene is TRBV7-3, the J gene TRBJ2-1, with TRBD2 matching over 9 bases. The CDR3 is CASSSLAGVNEQFF. CDR3 nucleotide sequence: TGTGCCAGCAGCTCGTTAGCGGGAGTCAATGAGCAGTTCTTC.